Shown below are 24 T cell receptor beta chains from a single sample sequenced in a study of vaccination and CD4 T cells after COVID-19. Specified treatment: roughly nine-day PBMC culture with coronavirus spike peptide pools or control peptides (ViraFEST assay). CD4+ T cells of the unexposed donor were collected before the COVID-19 pandemic (2011-2018). At the Johns Hopkins FTIC core, DNA taken from cultured CD4+ T cells was sequenced by way of the Oncomine TCR Beta short-read assay. Genomic DNA was taken out of cultured CD4+ T cells by extraction. TCRdb reprocessed the PCR reads via MiXCR and lists one record per CDR3 protein. The table has over 9,000 distinct CDR3 sequences, more than 30% seen once. No antigen has been identified for these receptors. The sample taken for sequencing was CD4+ T cells from blood, cultured in vitro. These TCRs come from a human donor in good health.

The genes are TRBV18 and TRBJ2-7; 9 bases are a match to TRBD1. Germline-derived CDR1 and CDR2 are KGHSH and LQKENI. The CDR3 runs 14 residues. The trim removed 7 bases at V and 3 bases at J, leaving 7 bases unmatched. CDR3 region: CASCAGTGNYEQYF. CDR3 coding DNA: TGTGCCAGCTGTGCCGGGACAGGGAACTACGAGCAGTACTTC.

This chain links TRBV12-3 or TRBV12-4 with TRBJ2-3, with no clear D. The CDR3 spans 14 residues. The V and J ends lost 6 bases and 4 bases respectively, with 14 bases between them. The CDR3 DNA reads as TGTGCCAGCAGCCCCGCTCCCAAGCCAGATACGCAGTATTTT. Translating it yields CASSPAPKPDTQYF.

There are a few counts of this clonotype. The chain has TRBV28 and TRBJ1-2, with D tentatively TRBD1 (5 bases). CDR1 MDHEN and CDR2 SYDVKM come from the germline V gene. The ends were cut back, 2 bases at V and 2 bases at J, with 6 bases in the middle. The CDR3 covers 13 residues. The CDR3 DNA follows: TGTGCCAGCAGTTTAGACAGAAACTATGGCTACACCTTC. The encoded protein is CASSLDRNYGYTF.

The chain is built from TRBV6-5 and TRBJ2-7; TRBD1 agrees at 8 bases. CDR1 MNHEY and CDR2 SVGAGI come from the germline V gene. V shed 0 bases, J shed 6 bases, and the junction held 7 bases outside the gene matches. The CDR3 covers 15 residues. In DNA, the CDR3 is TGTGCCAGCAGTTACTCCCCGGACAGGGTAGGCGAGCAGTACTTC. This gives the protein CASSYSPDRVGEQYF.

The chain uses TRBV2 and TRBJ2-1, with D uncertain. The CDR3 is 11 amino acids. Trimming pared 4 bases from V and 14 bases from J, leaving 12 bases between. Germline V gene sequence: CDR1 SNHLY, CDR2 FYNNEI. The chain's CDR3 is CASSVSLLEFF. In DNA form, the CDR3 reads TGTGCCAGCAGTGTATCCCTTTTGGAGTTCTTC.

This sequence joins TRBV4-3 and TRBJ1-3; weak D call: TRBD1 (5 bases). Per germline, CDR1 LGHNA and CDR2 YSLEER. The CDR3 contains 17 residues. The V gene lost 3 bases and the J gene lost 0 bases, with 15 bases spanning the gap. CDR3 DNA sequence: TGCGCCAGCAGCCAGGCACCGGGACTGAGCTCTGGAAACACCATATATTTT. This sequence encodes CASSQAPGLSSGNTIYF.

There are a few counts of this clonotype. The chain joins TRBV29-1 to TRBJ1-3; D is ambiguous. This CDR3 is 11 amino acids long. V lost 7 bases and J 4 bases, leaving 8 bases between the germline ends. Germline-derived CDR1 and CDR2 are SQVTM and ANQGSEA. The CDR3 protein is CSGVRGNTIYF. DNA for the CDR3: TGCAGCGGGGTGAGGGGAAACACCATATATTTT.

This clonotype has more than one count but fewer than ten. The chain recombines TRBV7-9 with TRBJ1-1; D remains unclear. Germline CDR1 is SEHNR and CDR2 is FQNEAQ (reference sequence). Trimming cost V 5 bases and J 1 base, with 11 bases left between them. CDR3 length equals 14 residues. The CDR3 protein is CASSPTGENTEAFF. The CDR3 bases are TGTGCCAGCAGCCCTACCGGGGAGAACACTGAAGCTTTCTTT. Supplemented by reference TRBV7-9 and TRBJ1-1, the full variable domain reads DTGVSQNPRHKITKRGQNVTFRCDPISEHNRLYWYRQTLGQGPEFLTYFQNEAQLEKSRLLSDRFSAERPKGSFSTLEIQRTEQGDSAMYLCASSPTGENTEAFFGQGTRLTVV.

This chain joins TRBV5-4 and TRBJ1-1; no firm D call. From germline, CDR1 is SGHNT and CDR2 YYREEE (reference sequence). The ends were cut back, 4 bases at V and 1 base at J, with 8 bases in the middle. The CDR3 extends over 13 amino acids. CDR3 residues: CASSPRRNTEAFF. The DNA for the CDR3 is TGTGCCAGCAGCCCGAGGCGGAACACTGAAGCTTTCTTT.

This clonotype was found a few times. The chain combines TRBV19 with TRBJ1-1; 8 bases fit TRBD1. The CDR3 spans 14 residues. CDR1 is LNHDA, CDR2 SQIVND, per germline (reference sequence). V trimming: 4 bases; J trimming: 8 bases; junction bases outside the gene matches: 9. This chain's CDR3 is CASSTTGQGNEAFF. CDR3 nucleotide sequence: TGTGCCAGTAGTACAACCGGACAGGGAAACGAAGCTTTCTTT.

The genes are TRBV28 and TRBJ1-1; D is unclear. The CDR3 sequence is 14 residues long. Germline V CDR1 and CDR2: MDHEN, SYDVKM. Trimming removed 1 base at V and 5 bases at J, with 11 bases between. The CDR3 sequence: CASSLFPSGTEAFF. Written as DNA, the CDR3 is TGTGCCAGCAGTTTATTCCCCAGTGGAACTGAAGCTTTCTTT.

This clonotype showed up just a few times. This chain uses TRBV7-3 with TRBJ1-1; no reliable D call. The germline V gene encodes CDR1 SGHTA and CDR2 FQGTGA. There are 13 residues in the CDR3. Between the trimmed V and J ends, which lost 4 bases and 0 bases, there was a span of 6 bases. The CDR3 sequence: CASSSNMNTEAFF. The CDR3 DNA reads as TGTGCCAGCAGCTCCAATATGAACACTGAAGCTTTCTTT.

J is TRBJ2-7 and V is TRBV20-1, with 9 nucleotides matching TRBD2. The ends lost 1 base at V and 3 bases at J; junction bases unmatched: 4. Germline CDR1 and CDR2: DFQATT and SNEGSKA (reference sequence). CDR3 length: 14 residues. The chain's CDR3 is CSARGLAGNYEQYF. The CDR3 nucleotides read TGCAGTGCTAGAGGCCTAGCGGGAAACTACGAGCAGTACTTC.

In this sample, this clonotype turned up once. The V and J genes are TRBV14 and TRBJ2-1; 13 positions agree with TRBD2. Trimming took 4 bases from V and 6 from J; bases not matched to a gene: 0. The CDR3 length is 14 residues. The germline gives CDR1 SGHDN, CDR2 FVKESK. The CDR3 here is CASSRTSGSNEQFF. The DNA of the CDR3 is TGTGCCAGCAGCCGGACTAGCGGGAGCAATGAGCAGTTCTTC.

This CDR3 is CASSLPRAFTYEQYF. DNA of the CDR3: TGTGCCAGCAGCTTACCCCGGGCCTTTACCTACGAGCAGTACTTC. V gene TRBV7-2 combines with J gene TRBJ2-7; D remains unclear. This CDR3 is 15 amino acids long. Trimming left V 2 bases short and J 2 bases short, with 13 bases between. The germline V gene encodes CDR1 SGHTA and CDR2 FQGNSA.

V and J are TRBV12-3 or TRBV12-4 and TRBJ2-1, with TRBD2 identical over 10 bases. CDR3 length equals 15 residues. J gave up 2 bases and V 6 bases, and 4 bases lay outside the gene matches. Here the CDR3 reads CASSPLAGTYNEQFF. The CDR3 bases are TGTGCCAGCAGCCCACTAGCGGGAACCTACAATGAGCAGTTCTTC.

A few counts support this clonotype. The chain combines TRBV7-8 with TRBJ1-1; D is possibly TRBD1 (5 bases). Trimming left V 5 bases short and J 4 bases short, with 11 bases between. The germline gives CDR1 SGHVS, CDR2 FQNEAQ. This CDR3 spans 13 amino acids. The CDR3 region has the DNA TGTGCCAGCAGCACCTCAGGGCGCACTGAAGCTTTCTTT. Its translation: CASSTSGRTEAFF.

The V call is TRBV6-5, the J call TRBJ2-3, with 9 bases identical to TRBD1. Per the germline V gene, CDR1 is MNHEY and CDR2 is SVGAGI. The CDR3 loop spans 15 amino acids. V lost 4 bases and J lost 5; bases outside the gene matches: 7. The CDR3 loop is CASSSRDREGDTQYF. The CDR3 DNA is TGTGCCAGCAGTTCCCGGGACAGGGAAGGAGATACGCAGTATTTT.

This clonotype has a handful of counts. V gene TRBV19 combines with J gene TRBJ1-6; 10 bases are a match to TRBD1. CDR3 size: 14 residues. Germline-derived CDR1 and CDR2 are LNHDA and SQIVND (reference sequence). The V gene end was trimmed by 9 bases and the J gene end by 7 bases; junction bases not matched to a gene: 6. CDR3 loop: CASAGQGVNSPLHF. The CDR3 coding sequence is TGTGCCAGCGCAGGACAGGGGGTAAATTCACCCCTCCACTTT.

This clonotype was counted between two and nine times. This CDR3 reads CASSQGAQGMVYGYTF. As DNA, the CDR3 is TGCGCCAGCAGCCAAGGCGCTCAGGGGATGGTCTATGGCTACACCTTC. The gene calls are TRBV5-1 and TRBJ1-2; D may be TRBD1 (6 bases). The CDR3 runs to 16 residues. The germline V and J ends were trimmed by 4 bases and 4 bases, with 20 bases remaining between them. The germline V gene has CDR1 SGHRS and CDR2 YFSETQ.

The chain joins TRBV20-1 to TRBJ1-5, with 7 bases identical to TRBD1. The CDR3 length is 14 residues. Germline-derived CDR1 and CDR2 are DFQATT and SNEGSKA (reference sequence). The J segment lost 1 base and the V segment lost 5 bases, leaving 5 bases of the junction unmatched. As DNA, the CDR3 is TGCAGTGCTGGGAGACAGGGCAGCAATCAGCCCCAGCATTTT. Translation: CSAGRQGSNQPQHF.

In its sample, this clonotype was seen a few times. The chain uses TRBV20-1 and TRBJ1-1; D is unresolved. In germline, CDR1 is DFQATT, CDR2 SNEGSKA (reference sequence). Trimming took off 6 bases at V and 5 bases at J, with 19 bases between the two ends. The CDR3 is made up of 14 amino acids. For the CDR3, the DNA is TGCAGTGCCACCCGACCGAGGGTGCGAACTGAAGCTTTCTTT. Encoded protein: CSATRPRVRTEAFF.

The V and J genes are TRBV7-2 and TRBJ2-3, with a possible D match to TRBD1 (5 bases). Trimming removed 4 bases from V and 10 bases from J, with 9 bases in between. Looked up from germline, CDR1 is SGHTA and CDR2 is FQGNSA. This CDR3 is 11 amino acids long. CDR3 loop: CASSYRWAQYF. The CDR3, as DNA: TGTGCCAGCAGCTACAGGTGGGCGCAGTATTTT.

The V and J genes are TRBV6-2 or TRBV6-3 and TRBJ1-2, with 7 bases matching TRBD1. The germline CDR1 and CDR2 sequences are MNHEY and SVGEGT. This CDR3 comprises 14 residues. The V and J ends lost 8 bases and 8 bases, in that order; junction bases with no gene match: 14. CDR3 bases: TGTGCCAGCGGCCGCATCAAGGGGGCCCTGGGCTACACCTTC. It yields the protein CASGRIKGALGYTF.